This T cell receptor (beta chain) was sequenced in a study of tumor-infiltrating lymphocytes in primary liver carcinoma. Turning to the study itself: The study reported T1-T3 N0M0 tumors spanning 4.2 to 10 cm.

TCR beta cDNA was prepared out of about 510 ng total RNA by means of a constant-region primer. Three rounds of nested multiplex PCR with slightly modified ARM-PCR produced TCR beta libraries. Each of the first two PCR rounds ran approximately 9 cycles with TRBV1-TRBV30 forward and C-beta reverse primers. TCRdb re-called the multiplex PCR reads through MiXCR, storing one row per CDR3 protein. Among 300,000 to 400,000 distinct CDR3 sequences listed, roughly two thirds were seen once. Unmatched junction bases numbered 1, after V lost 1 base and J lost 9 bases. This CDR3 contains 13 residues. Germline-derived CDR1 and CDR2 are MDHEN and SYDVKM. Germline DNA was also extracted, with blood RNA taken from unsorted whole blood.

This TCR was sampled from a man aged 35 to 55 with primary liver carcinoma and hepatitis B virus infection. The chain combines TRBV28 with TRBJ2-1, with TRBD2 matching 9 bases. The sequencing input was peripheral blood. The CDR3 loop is CASSLLREGEQFF. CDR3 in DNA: TGTGCCAGCAGTTTATTGCGGGAGGGTGAGCAGTTCTTC.